This section outlines one TCR beta chain sequence together with its context. This specimen belongs to a study of T cell responses to AZD1222 COVID-19 vaccine. Only in-frame clones appear in the TCRdb table, and some are missing; sequencing was by immunoSEQ multiplex PCR. Among more than 150,000 clones listed, about nine tenths were seen once. Trimming stripped 4 bases from V and 9 bases from J, with 13 bases between. This CDR3 region has 13 residues. Second-dose recipients at about 4 or about 12 weeks were treated as one pooled group. The chain joins TRBV12-3 or TRBV12-4 to TRBJ2-1; TRBD1 might be the D (5 bases). The starting material was peripheral blood, obtained 28 days after the second AZD1222 dose. The clonotype originates from an adult who received the AZD1222 COVID-19 vaccine. The CDR3 DNA reads TGTGCCAGCAGTTCGCAGGGCTACGGTGAGCAGTTCTTC. This codes for CASSSQGYGEQFF.